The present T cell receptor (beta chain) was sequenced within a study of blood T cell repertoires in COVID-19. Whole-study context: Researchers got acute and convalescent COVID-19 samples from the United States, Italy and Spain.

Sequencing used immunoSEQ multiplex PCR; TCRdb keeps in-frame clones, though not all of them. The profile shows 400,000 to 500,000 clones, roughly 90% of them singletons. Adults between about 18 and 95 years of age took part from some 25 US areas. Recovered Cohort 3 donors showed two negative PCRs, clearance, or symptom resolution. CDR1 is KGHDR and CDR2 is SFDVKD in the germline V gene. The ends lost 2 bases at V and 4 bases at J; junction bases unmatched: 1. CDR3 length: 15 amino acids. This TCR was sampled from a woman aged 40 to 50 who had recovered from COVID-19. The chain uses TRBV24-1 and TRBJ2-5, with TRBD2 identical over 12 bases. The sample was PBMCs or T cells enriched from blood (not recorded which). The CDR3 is CATSDSLAGGETQYF. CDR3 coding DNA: TGTGCCACCAGTGATTCACTAGCGGGAGGAGAGACCCAGTACTTC.